The 26 T cell receptor beta chains presented below share a single source sample, sequenced in a study of cytomegalovirus exposure and HLA in healthy donors. Some clones are missing from TCRdb's copy, which holds only in-frame ones; the method was immunoSEQ multiplex PCR. Of about 240,000 clones in the sample, 70% to 90% were seen once. Material for sequencing was PBMCs. The receptors come from a woman younger than 45 in good health and CMV-seropositive.

V is TRBV5-1 and J is TRBJ2-3; 7 bases are a match to TRBD1. This CDR3 region has 13 residues. V trimming: 4 bases; J trimming: 10 bases; junction bases outside the gene matches: 9. The germline V gene encodes CDR1 SGHRS and CDR2 YFSETQ. The CDR3 DNA reads TGCGCCAGCAGCGATCGAGGGGGCACGGCGCAGTATTTT. It is translated as CASSDRGGTAQYF.

The chain combines TRBV4-1 with TRBJ2-1; 9 nucleotides align to TRBD2. CDR3 length: 17 amino acids. The germline CDR1 and CDR2 sequences are MGHRA and YSYEKL. V shed 0 bases, J shed 6 bases, and the junction held 9 bases outside the gene matches. The DNA of the CDR3 is TGCGCCAGCAGCCAAGATAGTGGGACTAGCCGCCCCAATGAGCAGTTCTTC. Amino acid sequence: CASSQDSGTSRPNEQFF.

The V call is TRBV28, the J call TRBJ1-2; 8 bases line up with TRBD1. Germline CDR1 is MDHEN and CDR2 is SYDVKM. V lost 1 base to trimming and J lost 6 bases; unmatched junction nucleotides: 4. This CDR3 contains 14 residues. CDR3 loop: CASSLFDRGDGYTF. The CDR3 region has the DNA TGTGCCAGCAGTTTATTCGACAGGGGAGATGGCTACACCTTC.

In its sample, this clone was seen once. This sequence joins TRBV19 and TRBJ2-7; 7 nucleotides agree with TRBD1. The germline V gene encodes CDR1 LNHDA and CDR2 SQIVND (reference sequence). The V segment lost 7 bases and the J segment 2 bases; nucleotides outside the gene matches: 8. The CDR3 has 14 amino acids. For the CDR3, the DNA is TGTGCCAGTACCCCCGGGACAGATGCCTACGAGCAGTACTTC. Amino acid sequence: CASTPGTDAYEQYF.

The chain joins TRBV27 to TRBJ2-3; 9 bases map to TRBD1. Germline V gene sequence: CDR1 MNHEY, CDR2 SMNVEV (reference sequence). The V and J ends lost 3 bases and 0 bases, in that order; junction bases with no gene match: 1. The CDR3 has 15 amino acids. The CDR3 here is CASSFGQGSTDTQYF. The CDR3, as DNA: TGTGCCAGCAGTTTCGGACAGGGGAGCACAGATACGCAGTATTTT.

This clone was detected once. The J gene is TRBJ2-7, the V gene TRBV6-1; no clear D. The V gene's germline CDR1 is MNHNS and CDR2 SASEGT. The V gene lost 2 bases and the J gene lost 4 bases, with 9 bases spanning the gap. This CDR3 is built from 13 residues. The CDR3 region is CASSEFSGYEQYF. The CDR3 nucleotides read TGTGCCAGCAGTGAATTTTCGGGTTACGAGCAGTACTTC.

The chain carries TRBV6-5 and TRBJ1-1, with D perhaps matching TRBD1 (5 bases). V was clipped by 6 bases and J by 1 base, with 15 bases between them. Germline CDR1 and CDR2: MNHEY and SVGAGI. This CDR3 is built from 15 residues. The CDR3 region has the DNA TGTGCCAGCAGCCTCTCCGGGACTCCGAACACTGAAGCTTTCTTT. Translated: CASSLSGTPNTEAFF.

This clone was found a few times. V gene TRBV7-3 combines with J gene TRBJ1-2; D gene ambiguous. The ends were cut back, 4 bases at V and 8 bases at J, with 14 bases in the middle. The CDR3 spans 13 residues. Germline assignment: CDR1 SGHTA and CDR2 FQGTGA. This CDR3 is CASSSEVGIGYTF. The CDR3 DNA follows: TGTGCCAGCAGCTCCGAGGTCGGGATCGGCTACACCTTC.

The chain combines TRBV15 with TRBJ1-5; D might be TRBD1 (5 bases). The CDR3 consists of 15 residues. CDR1 and CDR2 (germline): LNHNV, YYDKDF (reference sequence). The V end lost 1 base, the J end lost 4 bases, and 11 bases lay between the germline ends. The CDR3 region is CATSRVLAGNQPQHF. CDR3 sequence (DNA): TGTGCCACCAGCAGAGTGTTAGCAGGGAATCAGCCCCAGCATTTT.

The V gene is TRBV5-1, the J gene TRBJ2-2; 10 bases fit TRBD2. Per germline, CDR1 SGHRS and CDR2 YFSETQ. The V gene end was trimmed by 4 bases and the J gene end by 6 bases; junction bases not matched to a gene: 9. This CDR3 is 16 amino acids long. In nucleotides, the CDR3 is TGCGCCAGCAGCCCCCCTGTCCTAGCGGGAGCCGGGGAGCTGTTTTTT. Translating it yields CASSPPVLAGAGELFF.

Details on this clone: The sample holds other DNA sequences that translate to the same CDR3. V gene TRBV9 combines with J gene TRBJ2-5; no reliable D call. The V end lost 1 base, the J end lost 5 bases, and 9 bases lay between the germline ends. The CDR3 extends over 13 amino acids. Germline-derived CDR1 and CDR2 are SGDLS and YYNGEE. CDR3 loop: CASSVIPRETQYF. The CDR3 DNA reads TGTGCCAGCAGCGTAATTCCGCGTGAGACCCAGTACTTC.

CDR3 DNA: TGTGCCGGGGGGGGACTAAGGAATGAGCAGTTCTTC. Protein product: CAGGGLRNEQFF. This chain connects TRBV30 to TRBJ2-1; 7 nucleotides agree with TRBD2. The germline gives CDR1 GTSNPN, CDR2 SVGIG (reference sequence). This CDR3 contains 12 residues. V lost 8 bases to trimming and J lost 7 bases; unmatched junction nucleotides: 8.

The genes are TRBV28 and TRBJ1-1; 12 bases agree with TRBD1. This CDR3 is 15 amino acids long. The germline V gene encodes CDR1 MDHEN and CDR2 SYDVKM. V gave up 6 bases and J gave up 6 bases; unmatched junction bases: 8. The CDR3 nucleotides are TGTGCCAGCAGCCGACATGGGACAGGGGGCTCTGAAGCTTTCTTT. It codes for CASSRHGTGGSEAFF.

This chain links TRBV7-9 with TRBJ1-2; the match to TRBD1 covers 7 bases. The CDR3 extends over 14 amino acids. The germline CDR1 and CDR2 sequences are SEHNR and FQNEAQ (reference sequence). V was pared by 4 bases and J by 0 bases, with 2 bases of the junction left unmatched. CDR3 in amino acids: CASSSQGPNYGYTF. CDR3 DNA sequence: TGTGCCAGCAGCTCACAGGGGCCTAACTATGGCTACACCTTC.

This clone occurred once. The genes are TRBV9 and TRBJ2-1; D perhaps matches TRBD1 (5 bases). The V gene's germline CDR1 is SGDLS and CDR2 YYNGEE. The CDR3 has 14 residues. V lost 4 bases, J lost 0 bases, and 8 bases lay in between. CDR3 in amino acids: CASSPTGSYNEQFF. CDR3 nucleotide sequence: TGTGCCAGCAGCCCTACAGGCTCCTACAATGAGCAGTTCTTC.

This chain connects TRBV6-1 to TRBJ2-7; D is perhaps TRBD1 (5 bases). Germline assignment: CDR1 MNHNS and CDR2 SASEGT. Trimming removed 2 bases from V and 2 bases from J, with 13 bases in between. This CDR3 spans 15 amino acids. The chain's CDR3 is CASSERFDSTYEQYF. For the CDR3, the DNA is TGTGCCAGCAGTGAACGTTTTGACAGTACCTACGAGCAGTACTTC.

This clone appeared a single time. The chain has TRBV28 and TRBJ2-7; 11 bases are shared with TRBD2. The CDR3 totals 15 residues. Germline V gives CDR1 MDHEN, CDR2 SYDVKM. Trimming cost V 7 bases and J 2 bases; bases outside gene matches: 7. This CDR3 is CASTLIAGGAYEQYF. The CDR3 DNA reads TGTGCCAGCACTCTTATAGCGGGGGGGGCCTACGAGCAGTACTTC.

The chain employs TRBV28 and TRBJ1-2; D is uncertain. The CDR3 is 13 amino acids. CDR1 MDHEN and CDR2 SYDVKM come from the germline V gene. Trimming left V 8 bases short and J 8 bases short, with 18 bases between. CDR3 in DNA: TGTGCCAGCGGATTCCGCCGGGAAGAGGGCTACACCTTC. It specifies CASGFRREEGYTF.

The genes are TRBV6-5 and TRBJ2-2, with TRBD2 identical over 8 bases. Unmatched junction bases numbered 2, after V lost 7 bases and J lost 1 base. Germline V gene data show CDR1 as MNHEY and CDR2 as SVGAGI. The CDR3 has 14 amino acids. The chain's CDR3 is CASMGLVNTGELFF. Written as DNA, the CDR3 is TGTGCCAGCATGGGACTAGTGAACACCGGGGAGCTGTTTTTT.

The chain couples TRBV15 to TRBJ2-1; D not certain. Trimming stripped 0 bases from V and 6 bases from J, with 12 bases between. This CDR3 contains 15 residues. Germline V gene sequence: CDR1 LNHNV, CDR2 YYDKDF (reference sequence). CDR3 residues: CATSRDKASGNEQFF. DNA of the CDR3: TGTGCCACCAGCAGAGATAAGGCTAGTGGCAATGAGCAGTTCTTC.

The genes are TRBV5-1 and TRBJ2-1; 8 bases line up with TRBD2. This CDR3 spans 16 amino acids. Losses at the gene ends were 2 bases for V and 5 bases for J; bases not matched to a gene: 9. CDR1 is SGHRS and CDR2 is YFSETQ in the germline V gene. The CDR3 spells CASSFVPSGPNNEQFF. In DNA form, the CDR3 reads TGCGCCAGCAGCTTTGTCCCTAGCGGGCCTAACAATGAGCAGTTCTTC.

The gene calls are TRBV6-1 and TRBJ2-7, with D hard to call. V lost 10 bases and J 5 bases, leaving 9 bases between the germline ends. From germline, CDR1 is MNHNS and CDR2 SASEGT. The CDR3 has 10 residues. The DNA of the CDR3 is TGTGCCACCGGTAACGACGAGCAGTACTTC. It yields the protein CATGNDEQYF.

The V call is TRBV5-1, the J call TRBJ2-7; 7 bases are shared with TRBD2. Trimming at V came to 3 bases and at J to 4 bases, leaving 7 bases not matched to a gene. Germline V gene sequence: CDR1 SGHRS, CDR2 YFSETQ. CDR3 length: 14 amino acids. The CDR3 region is CASSSTGAGYEQYF. CDR3 bases: TGCGCCAGCAGCTCAACAGGAGCGGGATACGAGCAGTACTTC.

This chain uses TRBV11-2 with TRBJ2-7; a weak D match, TRBD1 (5 bases). The CDR3 totals 18 residues. Germline V CDR1 and CDR2: SGHAT, FQNNGV. V dropped 1 base and J dropped 1 base, with 20 bases sitting between them. CDR3 nucleotides: TGTGCCAGCAGCTTAGGACCCTTTATGGGGCTGGCGTCCTACGAGCAGTACTTC. It codes for CASSLGPFMGLASYEQYF.

The chain uses TRBV5-4 and TRBJ2-7; 8 nucleotides agree with TRBD2. Trimming at V came to 1 base and at J to 6 bases, leaving 9 bases not matched to a gene. The CDR3 is 15 residues long. Germline CDR1 is SGHNT and CDR2 is YYREEE (reference sequence). CDR3 DNA: TGTGCCAGCAGCTTGTCCCGGACTAGCAATCTCGAGCAGTACTTC. Protein product: CASSLSRTSNLEQYF.

CDR3 region: CASSFLQGAQHF. The CDR3 DNA sequence: TGTGCCAGCAGTTTTCTACAGGGGGCCCAGCATTTT. The gene calls are TRBV27 and TRBJ1-5; 8 nucleotides match TRBD1. The V gene end was trimmed by 3 bases and the J gene end by 11 bases; junction bases not matched to a gene: 3. Germline V gives CDR1 MNHEY, CDR2 SMNVEV (reference sequence). The CDR3 length is 12 residues.